This paragraph reports one TCR beta chain. Some clones are missing from TCRdb's copy, which holds only in-frame ones; the method was immunoSEQ multiplex PCR. Among about 310,000 clones listed, roughly 84% were seen once. The sample comes from a study of blood T cell repertoires in COVID-19. Study-level background: Sample material is recorded as cDNA or gDNA derived from T cells, B-cell-depleted T cells, or PBMCs.

Trimming removed 5 bases at V and 9 bases at J, with 14 bases between. This CDR3 has 13 residues. Germline lookup yields CDR1 LNHDA and CDR2 SQIVND (reference sequence). The sequence came from a man aged 45 to 65 with active or convalescent COVID-19. The sequenced sample consisted of peripheral blood. The chain links TRBV19 to TRBJ2-1; D is unresolved. The CDR3: CASSSTFGSEQFF. The CDR3 DNA reads TGTGCCAGTAGTTCGACTTTCGGGTCTGAGCAGTTCTTC.